A single sample gave rise to the 12 T cell receptor beta chains below, sequenced in a study of shared clonotypes between healthy human individuals. The repertoire was sequenced with immunoSEQ multiplex PCR; TCRdb's copy has only in-frame clones and lacks some. The sample carries around 2.5 million clones, 80% to 95% recorded once. Material for sequencing was naive CD4+ T cells from PBMCs. Subset described: CD45RA+ positively selected. The receptors originated from a man in his late teens or twenties in good health. Some clones in this sample may be carry-over from other donors' samples.

As for this clone: Within the sample, other DNA sequences also encode this same CDR3. The chain carries TRBV15 and TRBJ1-2; D unresolved. With 1 base removed from V and 2 bases from J, the gap between germline ends came to 5 bases. From germline, CDR1 is LNHNV and CDR2 YYDKDF (reference sequence). The CDR3 totals 13 residues. The CDR3 here is CATSRAGNYGYTF. The CDR3 DNA reads TGTGCCACCAGCAGAGCTGGGAACTATGGCTACACCTTC.

J is TRBJ1-1 and V is TRBV27; no clear D. The germline gives CDR1 MNHEY, CDR2 SMNVEV (reference sequence). The CDR3 covers 15 residues. Trimming removed 3 bases at V and 2 bases at J, with 13 bases between. The CDR3 region has the DNA TGTGCCAGCAGTTTTAAACTGGGTGGAAACACTGAAGCTTTCTTT. It specifies CASSFKLGGNTEAFF.

Here the CDR3 reads CASTSYAGAYNEQFF. Written as DNA, the CDR3 is TGTGCCAGCACCTCGTATGCGGGAGCCTACAATGAGCAGTTCTTC. The J gene is TRBJ2-1, the V gene TRBV9; TRBD2 matches 7 bases. The ends lost 6 bases at V and 2 bases at J; junction bases unmatched: 8. From germline, CDR1 is SGDLS and CDR2 YYNGEE. CDR3 length equals 15 residues.

The V and J genes are TRBV11-1 and TRBJ2-3; TRBD1 might be the D (6 bases). CDR1 is SGHAT, CDR2 FQDESV, per germline (reference sequence). Deletions cut 2 bases from V and 1 base from J, with 10 bases between. There are 15 residues in the CDR3. CDR3 loop: CASSLSDSRTDTQYF. The DNA of the CDR3 is TGTGCCAGCAGCTTATCGGACAGCCGCACAGATACGCAGTATTTT.

The rearrangement links TRBV2 to TRBJ2-3, with TRBD1 matching over 7 bases. The CDR3 has 15 residues. V shed 6 bases, J shed 0 bases, and the junction held 6 bases outside the gene matches. Germline loops: CDR1 SNHLY, CDR2 FYNNEI. CDR3 sequence reads: CASRATGVSTDTQYF. DNA for the CDR3: TGTGCCAGCAGAGCCACAGGGGTTAGCACAGATACGCAGTATTTT. The complete variable domain, with remaining parts taken from reference TRBV2 and TRBJ2-3, reads EPEVTQTPSHQVTQMGQEVILRCVPISNHLYFYWYRQILGQKVEFLVSFYNNEISEKSEIFDDQFSVERPDGSNFTLKIRSTKLEDSAMYFCASRATGVSTDTQYFGPGTRLTVL.

As regards this clone: Other DNA sequences in the sample encode the same CDR3. The CDR3 sequence is CASSPGLAGGYEQYF. The CDR3 DNA reads as TGTGCCAGCAGCCCGGGACTAGCGGGAGGCTACGAGCAGTACTTC. The chain recombines TRBV11-1 with TRBJ2-7; 15 bases agree with TRBD2. CDR1 SGHAT and CDR2 FQDESV come from the germline V gene (reference sequence). CDR3 length: 15 amino acids. The junction had 2 bases not matched to a gene; V was cut back by 5 bases and J by 3 bases.

This chain uses TRBV19 with TRBJ2-7; D unresolved. V lost 6 bases and J lost 3, with 6 bases in between. The germline V gene has CDR1 LNHDA and CDR2 SQIVND (reference sequence). The CDR3 totals 11 residues. The CDR3: CASSALYEQYF. CDR3 in DNA: TGTGCCAGTAGCGCACTCTACGAGCAGTACTTC.

The chain is built from TRBV18 and TRBJ1-5; a weak D match, TRBD1 (6 bases). This CDR3 is 15 amino acids long. Germline CDR1 and CDR2: KGHSH and LQKENI. The V gene lost 8 bases and the J gene lost 1 base, with 15 bases spanning the gap. CDR3 nucleotides: TGTGCCAGCGCTTCGGGGACACCAAGCAATCAGCCCCAGCATTTT. Translating gives CASASGTPSNQPQHF.

Comment on this clone: The sample has other DNA sequences that encode this CDR3 too. The chain recombines TRBV5-1 with TRBJ2-3; 7 bases agree with TRBD2. CDR1 is SGHRS and CDR2 is YFSETQ in the germline V gene. V dropped 2 bases and J dropped 3; count of bases not matched to a gene: 3. CDR3 length: 14 amino acids. The CDR3 DNA reads TGCGCCAGCAGCTTATCTAGCGGAACAGATACGCAGTATTTT. This translates into CASSLSSGTDTQYF. The variable domain in full, completed from reference TRBV5-1 and TRBJ2-3, reads KAGVTQTPRYLIKTRGQQVTLSCSPISGHRSVSWYQQTPGQGLQFLFEYFSETQRNKGNFPGRFSGRQFSNSRSEMNVSTLELGDSALYLCASSLSSGTDTQYFGPGTRLTVL.

The gene calls are TRBV9 and TRBJ2-3; D is possibly TRBD2 (6 bases). The CDR3 is 15 residues long. The V end was cut by 0 bases, the J end by 11 bases, with 19 bases between. Germline CDR1 SGDLS, CDR2 YYNGEE. CDR3 protein: CASSVAVWDFYRQYF. In nucleotides, the CDR3 is TGTGCCAGCAGCGTAGCTGTGTGGGACTTCTATAGGCAGTATTTT.

This chain joins TRBV15 and TRBJ2-1; D might be TRBD2 (6 bases). Germline CDR1 reads LNHNV; CDR2 reads YYDKDF (reference sequence). The ends were cut back, 4 bases at V and 2 bases at J, with 18 bases in the middle. The CDR3 is made up of 17 amino acids. This CDR3 is CATSKPGGGRTYNEQFF. The CDR3 DNA is TGTGCCACCAGCAAGCCCGGAGGAGGGAGGACCTACAATGAGCAGTTCTTC.

This chain links TRBV11-2 with TRBJ2-7; perhaps TRBD2 as D (6 bases). V lost 10 bases, J lost 0 bases, and 16 bases lay in between. Germline V lookup: CDR1 SGHAT, CDR2 FQNNGV. There are 14 residues in the CDR3. For the CDR3, the DNA is TGTGCCACCAGAGGTACAGCGGGCTCCTACGAGCAGTACTTC. This codes for CATRGTAGSYEQYF.